What follows describes a single T cell receptor (beta chain). The antigen remains undetermined. The authors ran unsorted PBMC replicate PCRs on 300 ng DNA, about 30,000 T cell genomes. Profiling relied on immunoSEQ multiplex PCR, and the TCRdb table lists in-frame clones only, not all of them. This table has 450,000 to 500,000 clones, approximately 78% appearing once. The entry originates in a study of shared clonotypes between healthy human individuals. The CDR3 totals 12 residues. The germline CDR1 and CDR2 sequences are GTSNPN and SVGIG (reference sequence). V lost 2 bases to trimming and J lost 6 bases, with 10 bases between them. Study-level findings and limits: The researchers took only blood, and tissue repertoires probably look different. Genetic and exposure-history diversity was limited by the small donor number.

Input material: PBMCs. The chain employs TRBV30 and TRBJ1-2; D is unclear. The origin of this receptor is a woman aged 40 to 55 in good health. Some clones in this sample may be carry-over from other donors' samples. CDR3 region: CAWSNEPNGYTF. DNA for the CDR3: TGTGCCTGGAGTAACGAACCCAATGGCTACACCTTC. Full variable domain (outside the CDR3, taken from reference TRBV30 and TRBJ1-2): SQTIHQWPATLVQPVGSPLSLECTVEGTSNPNLYWYRQAAGRGLQLLFYSVGIGQISSEVPQNLSASRPQDRQFILSSKKLLLSDSGFYLCAWSNEPNGYTFGSGTRLTVV.